These 7 T cell receptor beta chains were sequenced from one sample in a study of beta chain features in type 1 diabetes. Study outcomes and limitations: Moderate but significant shortening of TCRB CDR3s was recorded in all four CD4+ subsets from Type 1 diabetes patients.

Expressed TCRB transcripts were sequenced, since all the RNA that had been isolated was reverse transcribed. Some clones are missing from TCRdb's copy, which holds only in-frame ones; the method was immunoSEQ multiplex PCR. The table has around 240,000 clones, 16% seen once. No antigen has been identified for these receptors. The source material was naive CD4+ T cells from blood. Receptors were obtained from a man aged 30 to 45 with type 1 diabetes.

This clone was observed a handful of times. Since a much larger clone is just one base distant, this may be a read error. The same CDR3 is also encoded by other DNA sequences in this sample. This sequence joins TRBV18 and TRBJ2-3, with unresolved D. Germline V lookup: CDR1 KGHSH, CDR2 LQKENI. The ends were cut back, 0 bases at V and 3 bases at J, with 4 bases in the middle. The CDR3 runs to 13 residues. CDR3 coding DNA: TGTGCCAGCTCACCACCGAGTACAGATACGCAGTATTTT. Protein: CASSPPSTDTQYF.

Only a few counts were recorded for this clone. The chain recombines TRBV2 with TRBJ2-5; no firm D call. Germline CDR1 is SNHLY and CDR2 is FYNNEI. V gave up 7 bases and J gave up 5 bases, with 11 bases separating them. CDR3 length: 12 residues. The CDR3 nucleotides are TGTGCCAGCACCGGAGACTGGGAGACCCAGTACTTC. The encoded protein is CASTGDWETQYF.

A few counts support this clone. V gene TRBV7-2 combines with J gene TRBJ2-5, with a weak D call TRBD2 (7 bases). CDR1 is SGHTA and CDR2 is FQGNSA in the germline V gene. The CDR3 totals 14 residues. Trimming took 5 bases from V and 5 from J, leaving 15 bases between them. This CDR3 reads CASSMLGGAETQYF. CDR3 DNA: TGTGCCAGCAGCATGCTAGGGGGGGCTGAGACCCAGTACTTC.

The chain uses TRBV7-3 and TRBJ2-3, with D tentatively TRBD2 (6 bases). V was pared by 2 bases and J by 2 bases, with 14 bases between. The CDR3 sequence is 16 residues long. Germline V lookup: CDR1 SGHTA, CDR2 FQGTGA. The CDR3 here is CASSLAAGTSTDTQYF. CDR3 sequence (DNA): TGTGCCAGCAGCTTAGCGGCGGGAACTTCCACAGATACGCAGTATTTT.

This clone was seen more than once but under ten times. The chain recombines TRBV7-9 with TRBJ2-1; 9 bases align to TRBD1. Germline CDR1 reads SEHNR; CDR2 reads FQNEAQ (reference sequence). V gave up 1 base and J gave up 3 bases; unmatched junction bases: 13. The CDR3 covers 19 residues. CDR3 region: CASSLGDRERSRHYNEQFF. The CDR3 region has the DNA TGTGCCAGCAGCTTAGGGGACAGGGAAAGGAGCCGGCACTACAATGAGCAGTTCTTC.

This clone was found a few times. The chain employs TRBV4-1 and TRBJ2-7; maybe TRBD2 (5 bases). Trimming removed 1 base from V and 4 bases from J, with 20 bases in between. Germline lookup yields CDR1 MGHRA and CDR2 YSYEKL. This CDR3 comprises 17 residues. The CDR3 loop reads CASSQGPGSRALYEQYF. In DNA form, the CDR3 reads TGCGCCAGCAGCCAAGGGCCGGGGAGCCGAGCCCTGTACGAGCAGTACTTC.

This clone was seen a handful of times. The chain recombines TRBV18 with TRBJ2-7, with a weak D call TRBD2 (5 bases). Trimming stripped 0 bases from V and 3 bases from J, with 12 bases between. The CDR3 is made up of 15 amino acids. CDR1 and CDR2 from the germline V gene are KGHSH and LQKENI. This CDR3 is CASSPPARRSYEQYF. The CDR3 nucleotides read TGTGCCAGCTCACCACCGGCCAGGAGGAGCTACGAGCAGTACTTC.